Each of the 11 T cell receptor beta chains below was sequenced from the same sample in a study of T cell responses to AZD1222 COVID-19 vaccine (dated by TCRdb to the early 2020s). The library was built by means of the immunoSEQ multiplex PCR assay. This is the immuneACCESS table as TCRdb keeps it, with only in-frame sequences that have V and J called. A part of the clones is gone; compared with another copy, unresolved V genes explain less than half, and the rest is unexplained. Counted in this sample were a few hundred thousand clones; approximately 93% of them appeared once. The ten largest clonotypes hold 0.5% to 0.7% of the sample. This specimen's time point label, interpreted: baseline before first vaccination. This specimen was peripheral blood, taken on day 0 of AZD1222 vaccination. The receptors come from an adult in good health.

This chain uses TRBV10-3 with TRBJ2-1, with 9 positions matching TRBD2. The V and J ends lost 6 bases and 4 bases, in that order; junction bases with no gene match: 4. The CDR3 has 14 amino acids. The germline CDR1 and CDR2 sequences are ENHRY and SYGVKD. Here the CDR3 reads CAIRGGGEYNEQFF. The DNA for the CDR3 is TGTGCCATCAGGGGCGGGGGGGAGTACAATGAGCAGTTCTTC.

In this sample, this clone turned up once. V is TRBV12-3 or TRBV12-4 and J is TRBJ1-1, with D unresolved. There are 13 residues in the CDR3. The V and J ends lost 7 bases and 6 bases respectively, with 15 bases between them. Here the CDR3 DNA reads TGTGCCAGCACCCTAGCCACCGCAGCTGAAGCTTTCTTT. Translation: CASTLATAAEAFF.

This chain links TRBV3-1 (or the pseudogene TRBV3-2) with TRBJ1-3; TRBD1 aligns across 9 bases. Trimming at V came to 6 bases and at J to 3 bases, leaving 6 bases not matched to a gene. This CDR3 has 15 amino acids. The germline CDR1 and CDR2 sequences are LGHDT and YNNKEL (reference sequence). The CDR3 DNA sequence: TGTGCCAGCAGACCCGGGACAGGGTTTGGAAACACCATATATTTT. This translates into CASRPGTGFGNTIYF.

V gene TRBV2 combines with J gene TRBJ1-1; 7 bases map to TRBD1. With 1 base clipped from V and 5 bases from J, the junction kept 4 bases outside the gene matches. Germline CDR1 is SNHLY and CDR2 is FYNNEI. The CDR3 totals 14 residues. The CDR3 DNA reads as TGTGCCAGCAGTGAAGGACAGGGAATGACTGAAGCTTTCTTT. Amino acids: CASSEGQGMTEAFF.

This rearrangement joins TRBV18 to TRBJ1-1, with D possibly matching TRBD1 (6 bases). Germline CDR1 is KGHSH and CDR2 is LQKENI. The CDR3 contains 14 residues. V lost 6 bases to trimming and J lost 2 bases, with 13 bases between them. DNA of the CDR3: TGTGCCAGCTCGCAGGGGAATTCCAACACTGAAGCTTTCTTT. It is translated as CASSQGNSNTEAFF.

The rearrangement uses TRBV4-1 and TRBJ1-4, with a weak D call TRBD1 (6 bases). This CDR3 has 13 amino acids. The V gene's germline CDR1 is MGHRA and CDR2 YSYEKL. Trimming removed 1 base at V and 7 bases at J, with 7 bases between. The CDR3 nucleotides are TGCGCCAGCAGCCAAGCACAGGGTGAAAAACTGTTTTTT. It yields the protein CASSQAQGEKLFF.

V is TRBV5-1 and J is TRBJ2-2, with D hard to call. The CDR3 is 14 amino acids. Germline CDR1 reads SGHRS; CDR2 reads YFSETQ. Trimming stripped 1 base from V and 3 bases from J, with 7 bases between. The CDR3 reads CASSLTLDTGELFF. The CDR3 DNA sequence: TGCGCCAGCAGCTTGACCCTGGACACCGGGGAGCTGTTTTTT.

The chain combines TRBV24-1 with TRBJ2-5, with a possible D match to TRBD2 (5 bases). The CDR3 extends over 15 amino acids. From germline, CDR1 is KGHDR and CDR2 SFDVKD. Trimming took off 5 bases at V and 1 base at J, with 13 bases between the two ends. The CDR3 protein is CATSALGSGQETQYF. For the CDR3, the DNA is TGTGCCACCAGTGCCCTTGGGAGTGGCCAAGAGACCCAGTACTTC.

The chain is built from TRBV18 and TRBJ2-4; D unclear. Deletions cut 3 bases from V and 0 bases from J, with 9 bases between. Per the germline V gene, CDR1 is KGHSH and CDR2 is LQKENI. CDR3 size: 15 residues. The CDR3 protein is CASSPPSRAKNIQYF. The CDR3 nucleotides read TGTGCCAGCTCACCCCCCTCGAGAGCCAAAAACATTCAGTACTTC. The full variable domain, its missing parts supplied by reference TRBV18 and TRBJ2-4, is NAGVMQNPRHLVRRRGQEARLRCSPMKGHSHVYWYRQLPEEGLKFMVYLQKENIIDESGMPKERFSAEFPKEGPSILRIQQVVRGDSAAYFCASSPPSRAKNIQYFGAGTRLSVL.

The table lists this clone with a count of one. The rearrangement links TRBV28 to TRBJ1-1, with no clear D. V lost 8 bases to trimming and J lost 1 base, with 17 bases between them. This CDR3 region has 15 residues. Looked up from germline, CDR1 is MDHEN and CDR2 is SYDVKM. CDR3 sequence reads: CASRELYVRNTEAFF. The CDR3 region has the DNA TGTGCCAGCCGGGAGCTGTACGTTAGGAACACTGAAGCTTTCTTT.

J is TRBJ1-1 and V is TRBV9; 8 bases align to TRBD1. V trimming: 4 bases; J trimming: 1 base; junction bases outside the gene matches: 6. The CDR3 contains 15 residues. The V gene's germline CDR1 is SGDLS and CDR2 YYNGEE. CDR3 protein: CASSPRTGRNTEAFF. In DNA form, the CDR3 reads TGTGCCAGCAGCCCTAGGACAGGGAGGAACACTGAAGCTTTCTTT.